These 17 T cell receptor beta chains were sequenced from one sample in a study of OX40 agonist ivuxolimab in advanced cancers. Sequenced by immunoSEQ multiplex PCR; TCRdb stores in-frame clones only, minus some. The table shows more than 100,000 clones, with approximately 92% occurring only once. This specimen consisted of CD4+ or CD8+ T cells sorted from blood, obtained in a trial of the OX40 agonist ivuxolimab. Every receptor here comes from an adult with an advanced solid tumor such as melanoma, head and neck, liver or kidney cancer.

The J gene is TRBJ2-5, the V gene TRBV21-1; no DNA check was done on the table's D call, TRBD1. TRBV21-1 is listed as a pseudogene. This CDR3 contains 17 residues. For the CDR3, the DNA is TGTGCCAGCAGCAAAGTAAGACAGGGGTCTCTTTTGGAGACCCAGTACTTC. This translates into CASSKVRQGSLLETQYF.

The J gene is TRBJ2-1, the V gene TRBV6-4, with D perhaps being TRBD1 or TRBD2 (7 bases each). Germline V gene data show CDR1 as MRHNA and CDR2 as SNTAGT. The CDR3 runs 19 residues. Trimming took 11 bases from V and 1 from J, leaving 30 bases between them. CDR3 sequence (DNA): TGTGCCGTACCCGGGGAGGGGGCTAGACGGGGTCCATCCTACAATGAGCAGTTCTTC. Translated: CAVPGEGARRGPSYNEQFF.

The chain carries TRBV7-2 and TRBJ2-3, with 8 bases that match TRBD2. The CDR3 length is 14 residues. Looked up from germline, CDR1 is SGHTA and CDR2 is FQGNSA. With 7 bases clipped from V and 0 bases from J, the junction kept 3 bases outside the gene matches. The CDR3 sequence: CASKRGSSTDTQYF. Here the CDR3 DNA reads TGTGCCAGCAAGCGGGGGTCGAGCACAGATACGCAGTATTTT.

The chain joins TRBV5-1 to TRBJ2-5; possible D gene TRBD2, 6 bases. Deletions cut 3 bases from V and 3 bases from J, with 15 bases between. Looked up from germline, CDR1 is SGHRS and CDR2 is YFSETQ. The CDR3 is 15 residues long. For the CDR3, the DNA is TGCGCCAGCAGCTATTCAGCCGGGACTGAAGAGACCCAGTACTTC. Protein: CASSYSAGTEETQYF.

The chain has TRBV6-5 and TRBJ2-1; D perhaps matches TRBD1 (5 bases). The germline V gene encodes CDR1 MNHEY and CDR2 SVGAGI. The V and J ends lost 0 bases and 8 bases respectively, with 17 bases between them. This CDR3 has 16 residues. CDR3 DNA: TGTGCCAGCAGTTACTCGACGGCAAGGGGAACGGATGAGCAGTTCTTC. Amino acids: CASSYSTARGTDEQFF.

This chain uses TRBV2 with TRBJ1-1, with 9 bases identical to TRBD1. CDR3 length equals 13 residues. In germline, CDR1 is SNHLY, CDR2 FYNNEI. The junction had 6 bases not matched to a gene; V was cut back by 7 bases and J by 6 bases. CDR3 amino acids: CASTGQGISEAFF. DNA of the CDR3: TGTGCCAGCACGGGACAGGGCATTTCTGAAGCTTTCTTT.

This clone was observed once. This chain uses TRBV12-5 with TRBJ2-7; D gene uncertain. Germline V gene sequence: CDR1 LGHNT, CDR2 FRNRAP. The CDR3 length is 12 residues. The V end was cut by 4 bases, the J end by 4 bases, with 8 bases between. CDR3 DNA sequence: TGTGCTAGTGGTTCGTCTTTTTACGAGCAGTACTTC. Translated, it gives CASGSSFYEQYF.

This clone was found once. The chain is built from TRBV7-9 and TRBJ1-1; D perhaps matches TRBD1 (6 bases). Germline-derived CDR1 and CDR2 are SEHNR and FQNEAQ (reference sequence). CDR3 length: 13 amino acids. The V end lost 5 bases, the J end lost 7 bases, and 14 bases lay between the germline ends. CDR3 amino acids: CASSEGVGIEAFF. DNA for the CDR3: TGTGCCAGCAGCGAGGGGGTGGGCATTGAAGCTTTCTTT.

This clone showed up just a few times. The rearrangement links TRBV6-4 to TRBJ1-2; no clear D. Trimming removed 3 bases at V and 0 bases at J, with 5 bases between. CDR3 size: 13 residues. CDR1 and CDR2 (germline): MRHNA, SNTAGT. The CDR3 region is CASSEFSNYGYTF. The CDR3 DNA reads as TGTGCCAGCAGTGAGTTTTCTAACTATGGCTACACCTTC.

CDR3 bases: TGTGCCACCAAGACTAGCGGGGGGGCTGAGACCCAGTACTTC. Its translation: CATKTSGGAETQYF. The chain carries TRBV2 and TRBJ2-5; TRBD2 matches at 14 bases. The J segment lost 5 bases and the V segment lost 10 bases, leaving 6 bases of the junction unmatched. This CDR3 comprises 14 residues. Germline V gene sequence: CDR1 SNHLY, CDR2 FYNNEI. The full variable domain, its missing parts supplied by reference TRBV2 and TRBJ2-5, is EPEVTQTPSHQVTQMGQEVILRCVPISNHLYFYWYRQILGQKVEFLVSFYNNEISEKSEIFDDQFSVERPDGSNFTLKIRSTKLEDSAMYFCATKTSGGAETQYFGPGTRLLVL.

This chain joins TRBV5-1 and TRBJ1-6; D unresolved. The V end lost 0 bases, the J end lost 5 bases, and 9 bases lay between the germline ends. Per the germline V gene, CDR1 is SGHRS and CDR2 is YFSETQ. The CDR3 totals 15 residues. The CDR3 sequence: CASSLESLNNSPLHF. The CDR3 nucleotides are TGCGCCAGCAGCTTGGAGTCTCTAAATAATTCACCCCTCCACTTT. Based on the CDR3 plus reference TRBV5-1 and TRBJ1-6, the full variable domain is KAGVTQTPRYLIKTRGQQVTLSCSPISGHRSVSWYQQTPGQGLQFLFEYFSETQRNKGNFPGRFSGRQFSNSRSEMNVSTLELGDSALYLCASSLESLNNSPLHFGNGTRLTVT.

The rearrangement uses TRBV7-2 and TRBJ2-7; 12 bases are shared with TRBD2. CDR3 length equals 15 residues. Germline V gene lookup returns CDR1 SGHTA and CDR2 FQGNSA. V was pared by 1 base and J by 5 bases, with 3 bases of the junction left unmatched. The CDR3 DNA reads TGTGCCAGCAGCTTAGTACTAGCGGGAGGAAACGAGCAGTACTTC. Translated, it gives CASSLVLAGGNEQYF.

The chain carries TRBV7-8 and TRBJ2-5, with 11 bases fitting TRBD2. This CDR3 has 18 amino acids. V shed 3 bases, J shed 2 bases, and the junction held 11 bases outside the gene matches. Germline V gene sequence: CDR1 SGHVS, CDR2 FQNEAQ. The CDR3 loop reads CASSFNAASGGQQETQYF. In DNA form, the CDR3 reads TGTGCCAGCAGCTTCAACGCGGCTAGCGGGGGGCAACAAGAGACCCAGTACTTC.

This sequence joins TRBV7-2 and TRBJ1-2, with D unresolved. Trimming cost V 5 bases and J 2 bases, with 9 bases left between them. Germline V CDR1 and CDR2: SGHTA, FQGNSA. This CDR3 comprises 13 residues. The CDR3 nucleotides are TGTGCCAGCAGCGCCACGAAAAACTATGGCTACACCTTC. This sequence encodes CASSATKNYGYTF.

CDR3 coding DNA: TGTGCCAGCTCACCACCGGGGGCGGACAGAAATGAAAAACTGTTTTTT. Translating it yields CASSPPGADRNEKLFF. The chain has TRBV18 and TRBJ1-4; maybe TRBD1 (6 bases). The V end was cut by 0 bases, the J end by 5 bases, with 13 bases between. Germline CDR1 reads KGHSH; CDR2 reads LQKENI. The CDR3 runs 16 residues.

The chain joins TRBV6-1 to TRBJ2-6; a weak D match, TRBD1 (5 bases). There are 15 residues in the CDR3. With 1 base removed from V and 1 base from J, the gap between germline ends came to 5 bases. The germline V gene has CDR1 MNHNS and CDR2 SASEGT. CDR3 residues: CASSEGQSGANVLTF. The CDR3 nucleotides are TGTGCCAGCAGTGAAGGACAGTCTGGGGCCAACGTCCTGACTTTC.

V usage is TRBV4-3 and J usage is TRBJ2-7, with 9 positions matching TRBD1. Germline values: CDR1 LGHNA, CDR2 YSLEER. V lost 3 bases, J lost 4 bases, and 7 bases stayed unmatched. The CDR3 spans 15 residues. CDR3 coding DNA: TGCGCCAGCAGCCACGACCGGGACAGGGTGTACGAGCAGTACTTC. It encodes CASSHDRDRVYEQYF.